The sequence of this T cell receptor (beta chain) was determined in a study of blood T cell repertoires in COVID-19. Enrollees, roughly 18 to 95 years old, lived in approximately 24 US areas. Donors in Cohort 3 counted as recovered after two negative PCRs, clearance, or symptom resolution. Germline values: CDR1 SGHDN, CDR2 FVKESK. The CDR3 has 13 residues. Trimming left V 7 bases short and J 6 bases short, with 16 bases between. As originally analysed: Reference gene primers were amplified, and this amplification served to estimate nucleated cell counts. Data came from immunoSEQ multiplex PCR; TCRdb stores just in-frame clones and leaves some out. The DNA was the basis for D and trimming; V, J and clone size are from that table. The sample contains a few hundred thousand clones, 80% to 85% of which appear only once.

The chain joins TRBV14 to TRBJ2-7, with D possibly matching TRBD1 (6 bases). The sequenced sample consisted of PBMCs or T cells enriched from blood (not recorded which). This clonotype originated in a man in his fifties who had recovered from COVID-19. CDR3 region: CASTPEGGSEQYF. In DNA, the CDR3 is TGTGCCAGCACCCCCGAAGGGGGATCCGAGCAGTACTTC.